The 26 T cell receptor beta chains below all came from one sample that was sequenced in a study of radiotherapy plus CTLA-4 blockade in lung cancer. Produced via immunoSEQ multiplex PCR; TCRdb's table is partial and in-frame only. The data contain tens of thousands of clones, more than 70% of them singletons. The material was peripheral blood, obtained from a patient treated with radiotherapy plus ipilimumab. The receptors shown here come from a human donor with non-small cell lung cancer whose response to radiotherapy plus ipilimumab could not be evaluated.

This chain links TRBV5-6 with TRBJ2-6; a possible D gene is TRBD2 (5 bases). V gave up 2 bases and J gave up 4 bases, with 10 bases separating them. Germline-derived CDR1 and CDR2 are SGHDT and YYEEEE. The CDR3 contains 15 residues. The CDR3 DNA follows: TGTGCCAGCAGCTTTCGGGGAGCCGGGGCCAACGTCCTGACTTTC. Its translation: CASSFRGAGANVLTF.

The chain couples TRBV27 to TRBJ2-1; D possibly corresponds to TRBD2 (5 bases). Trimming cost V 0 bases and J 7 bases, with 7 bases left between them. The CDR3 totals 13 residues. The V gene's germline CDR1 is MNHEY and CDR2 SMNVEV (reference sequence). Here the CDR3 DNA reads TGTGCCAGCAGTTTATCTGGCGGGAATGAGCAGTTCTTC. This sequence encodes CASSLSGGNEQFF.

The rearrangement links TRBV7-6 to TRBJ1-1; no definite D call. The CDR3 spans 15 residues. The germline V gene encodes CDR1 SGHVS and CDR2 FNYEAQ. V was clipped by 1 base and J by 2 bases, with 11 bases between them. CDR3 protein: CASSLDIVTNTEAFF. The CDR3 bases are TGTGCCAGCAGCTTAGATATTGTCACTAACACTGAAGCTTTCTTT.

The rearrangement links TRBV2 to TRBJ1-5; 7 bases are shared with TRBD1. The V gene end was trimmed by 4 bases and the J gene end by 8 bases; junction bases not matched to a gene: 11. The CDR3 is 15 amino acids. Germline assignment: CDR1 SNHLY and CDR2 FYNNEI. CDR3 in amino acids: CASSVLGTAREPQHF. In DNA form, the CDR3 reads TGTGCCAGCAGTGTACTTGGGACAGCGCGTGAGCCCCAGCATTTT. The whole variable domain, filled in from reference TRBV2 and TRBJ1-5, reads EPEVTQTPSHQVTQMGQEVILRCVPISNHLYFYWYRQILGQKVEFLVSFYNNEISEKSEIFDDQFSVERPDGSNFTLKIRSTKLEDSAMYFCASSVLGTAREPQHFGDGTRLSIL.

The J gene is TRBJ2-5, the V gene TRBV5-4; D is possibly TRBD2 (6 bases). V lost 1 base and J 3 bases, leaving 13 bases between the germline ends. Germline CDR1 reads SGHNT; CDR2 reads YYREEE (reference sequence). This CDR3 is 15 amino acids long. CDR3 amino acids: CASSLSLAREETQYF. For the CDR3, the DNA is TGTGCCAGCAGCTTGTCTCTAGCGAGGGAAGAGACCCAGTACTTC.

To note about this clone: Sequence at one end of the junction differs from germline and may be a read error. CDR3 sequence reads: CASSIDQDQPQHF. The CDR3 DNA sequence: TGTGCCAGCAGCATAGACCAGGATCAGCCCCAGCATTTT. The rearrangement uses TRBV11-2 and TRBJ1-5, with unresolved D. The CDR3 covers 13 residues. Germline lookup yields CDR1 SGHAT and CDR2 FQNNGV.

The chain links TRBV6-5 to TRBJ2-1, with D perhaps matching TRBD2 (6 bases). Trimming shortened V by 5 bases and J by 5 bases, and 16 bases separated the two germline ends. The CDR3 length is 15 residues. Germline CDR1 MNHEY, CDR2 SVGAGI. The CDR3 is CASSPRRAHNNEQFF. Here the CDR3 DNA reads TGTGCCAGCAGTCCCAGGAGGGCGCATAACAATGAGCAGTTCTTC.

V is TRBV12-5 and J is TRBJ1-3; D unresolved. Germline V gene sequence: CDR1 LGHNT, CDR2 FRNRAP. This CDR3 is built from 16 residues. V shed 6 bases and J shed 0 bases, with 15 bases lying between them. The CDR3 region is CASGPFGGFSGNTIYF. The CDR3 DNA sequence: TGTGCTAGTGGACCGTTTGGAGGGTTCTCTGGAAACACCATATATTTT.

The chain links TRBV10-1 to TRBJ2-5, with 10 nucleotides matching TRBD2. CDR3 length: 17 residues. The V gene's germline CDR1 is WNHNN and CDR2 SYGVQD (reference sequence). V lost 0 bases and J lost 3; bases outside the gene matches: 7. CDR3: CASSESGVAGGEETQYF. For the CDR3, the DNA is TGCGCCAGCAGTGAGTCGGGGGTAGCGGGAGGAGAAGAGACCCAGTACTTC.

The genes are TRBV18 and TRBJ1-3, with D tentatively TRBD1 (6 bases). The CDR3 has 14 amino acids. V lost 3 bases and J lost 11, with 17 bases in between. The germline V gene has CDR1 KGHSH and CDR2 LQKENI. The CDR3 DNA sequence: TGTGCCAGCTCACCCCGGGACAAACCCCGGTCCATATATTTT. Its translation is CASSPRDKPRSIYF.

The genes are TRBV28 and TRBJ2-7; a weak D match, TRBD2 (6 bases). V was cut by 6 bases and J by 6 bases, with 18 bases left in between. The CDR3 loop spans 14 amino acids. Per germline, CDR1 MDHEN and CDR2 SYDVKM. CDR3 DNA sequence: TGTGCCAGCAGGCCCGGGACTCCCTTAGGCGAGCAGTACTTC. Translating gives CASRPGTPLGEQYF.

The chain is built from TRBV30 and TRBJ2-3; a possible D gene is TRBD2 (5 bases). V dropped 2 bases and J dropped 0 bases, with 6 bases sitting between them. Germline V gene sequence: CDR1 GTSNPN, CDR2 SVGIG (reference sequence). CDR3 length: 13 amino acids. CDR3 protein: CAWSRGSTDTQYF. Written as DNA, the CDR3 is TGTGCCTGGAGTCGAGGGAGCACAGATACGCAGTATTTT.

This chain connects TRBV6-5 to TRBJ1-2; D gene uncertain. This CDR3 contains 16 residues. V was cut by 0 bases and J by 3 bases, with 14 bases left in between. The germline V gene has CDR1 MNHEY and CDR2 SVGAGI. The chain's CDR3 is CASSYSLGNADYGYTF. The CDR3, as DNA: TGTGCCAGCAGTTACTCGCTCGGGAATGCTGACTATGGCTACACCTTC.

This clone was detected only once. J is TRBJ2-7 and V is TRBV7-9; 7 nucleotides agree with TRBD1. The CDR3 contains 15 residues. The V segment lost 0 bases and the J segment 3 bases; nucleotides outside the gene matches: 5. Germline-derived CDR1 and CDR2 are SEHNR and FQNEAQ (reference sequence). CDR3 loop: CASSLARQGSYEQYF. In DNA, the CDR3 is TGTGCCAGCAGCTTAGCGAGACAGGGAAGCTACGAGCAGTACTTC. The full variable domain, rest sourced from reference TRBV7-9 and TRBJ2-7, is DTGVSQNPRHKITKRGQNVTFRCDPISEHNRLYWYRQTLGQGPEFLTYFQNEAQLEKSRLLSDRFSAERPKGSFSTLEIQRTEQGDSAMYLCASSLARQGSYEQYFGPGTRLTVT.

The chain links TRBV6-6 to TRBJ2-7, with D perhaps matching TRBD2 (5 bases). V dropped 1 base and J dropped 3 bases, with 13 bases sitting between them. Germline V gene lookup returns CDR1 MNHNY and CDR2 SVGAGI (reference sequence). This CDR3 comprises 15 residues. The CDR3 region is CASSYLRPGSYEQYF. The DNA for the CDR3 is TGTGCCAGCAGTTACTTACGGCCGGGGAGCTACGAGCAGTACTTC.

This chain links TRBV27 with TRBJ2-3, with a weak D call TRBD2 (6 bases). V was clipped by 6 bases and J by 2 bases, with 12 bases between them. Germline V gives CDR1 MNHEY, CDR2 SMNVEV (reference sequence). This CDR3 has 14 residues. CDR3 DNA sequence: TGTGCCAGCAGACTTGGGAGGCACACAGATACGCAGTATTTT. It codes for CASRLGRHTDTQYF.

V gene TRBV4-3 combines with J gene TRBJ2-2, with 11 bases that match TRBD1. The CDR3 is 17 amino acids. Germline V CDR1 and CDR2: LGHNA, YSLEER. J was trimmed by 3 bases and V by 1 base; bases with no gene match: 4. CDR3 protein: CASSQGGQGVDTGELFF. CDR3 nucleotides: TGCGCCAGCAGCCAAGGGGGACAGGGGGTAGACACCGGGGAGCTGTTTTTT.

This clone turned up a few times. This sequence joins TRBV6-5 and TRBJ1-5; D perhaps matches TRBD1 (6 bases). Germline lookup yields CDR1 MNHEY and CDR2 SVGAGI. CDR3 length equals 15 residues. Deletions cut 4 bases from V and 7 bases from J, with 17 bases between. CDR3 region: CASSSRGGAWQPQHF. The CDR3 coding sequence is TGTGCCAGCAGTTCCCGGGGGGGGGCTTGGCAGCCCCAGCATTTT.

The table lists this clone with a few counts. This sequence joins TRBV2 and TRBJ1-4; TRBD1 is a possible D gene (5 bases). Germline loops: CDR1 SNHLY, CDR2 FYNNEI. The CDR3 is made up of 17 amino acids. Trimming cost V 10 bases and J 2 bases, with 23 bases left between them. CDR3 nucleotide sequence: TGTGCCACCGTCTCGCCTCAGGGCTGGGGCACTAATGAAAAACTGTTTTTT. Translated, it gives CATVSPQGWGTNEKLFF.

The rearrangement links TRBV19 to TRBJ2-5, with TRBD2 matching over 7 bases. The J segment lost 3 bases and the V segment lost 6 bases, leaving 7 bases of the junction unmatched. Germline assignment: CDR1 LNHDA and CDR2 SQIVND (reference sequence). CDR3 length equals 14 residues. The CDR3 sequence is CASSFGLAEETQYF. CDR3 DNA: TGTGCCAGTAGCTTCGGGCTAGCGGAAGAGACCCAGTACTTC.

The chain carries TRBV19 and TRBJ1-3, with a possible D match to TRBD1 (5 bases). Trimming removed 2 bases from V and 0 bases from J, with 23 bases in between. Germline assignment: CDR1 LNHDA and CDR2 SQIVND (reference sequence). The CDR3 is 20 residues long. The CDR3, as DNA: TGTGCCAGTAGTATATTTCGGGGGACCTTACGAGAATTCTCTGGAAACACCATATATTTT. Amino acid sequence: CASSIFRGTLREFSGNTIYF.

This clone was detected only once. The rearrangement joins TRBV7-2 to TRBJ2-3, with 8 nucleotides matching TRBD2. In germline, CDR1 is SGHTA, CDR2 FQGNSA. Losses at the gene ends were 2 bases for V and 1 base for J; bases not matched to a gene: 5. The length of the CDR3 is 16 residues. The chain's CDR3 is CASSLSPAGGTDTQYF. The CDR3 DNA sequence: TGTGCCAGCAGCTTATCCCCAGCGGGGGGCACAGATACGCAGTATTTT.

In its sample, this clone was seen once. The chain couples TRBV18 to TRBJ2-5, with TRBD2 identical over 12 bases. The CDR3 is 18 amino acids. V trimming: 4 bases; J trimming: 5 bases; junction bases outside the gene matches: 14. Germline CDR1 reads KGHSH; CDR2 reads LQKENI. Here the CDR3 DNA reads TGTGCCAGCTCACTGCCGGGACTAGCGGGTGTAATCGGGGAGACCCAGTACTTC. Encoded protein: CASSLPGLAGVIGETQYF.

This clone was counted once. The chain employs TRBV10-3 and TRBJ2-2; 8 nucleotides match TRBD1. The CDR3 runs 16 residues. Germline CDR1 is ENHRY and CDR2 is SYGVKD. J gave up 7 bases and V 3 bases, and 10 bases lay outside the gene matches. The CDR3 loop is CAISEVAGGLGGELFF. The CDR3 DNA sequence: TGTGCCATCAGTGAAGTGGCAGGGGGCTTGGGCGGGGAGCTGTTTTTT.

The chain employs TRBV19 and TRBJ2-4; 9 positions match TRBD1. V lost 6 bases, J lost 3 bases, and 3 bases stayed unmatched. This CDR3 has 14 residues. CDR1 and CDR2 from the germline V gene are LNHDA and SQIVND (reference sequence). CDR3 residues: CASRDRGGKNIQYF. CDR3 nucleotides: TGTGCCAGTAGAGACAGGGGGGGCAAAAACATTCAGTACTTC.

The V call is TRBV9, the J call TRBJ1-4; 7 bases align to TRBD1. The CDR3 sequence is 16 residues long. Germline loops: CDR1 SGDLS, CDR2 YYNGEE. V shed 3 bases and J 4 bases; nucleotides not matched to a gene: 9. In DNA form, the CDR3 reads TGTGCCAGCAGCGCGACCTCCAACAGGGGTAATGAAAAACTGTTTTTT. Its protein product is CASSATSNRGNEKLFF. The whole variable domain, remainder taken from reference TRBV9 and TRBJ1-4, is DSGVTQTPKHLITATGQRVTLRCSPRSGDLSVYWYQQSLDQGLQFLIQYYNGEERAKGNILERFSAQQFPDLHSELNLSSLELGDSALYFCASSATSNRGNEKLFFGSGTQLSVL.